Below are 28 T cell receptor beta chains sequenced from a single sample in a study of T cell repertoires in cytomegalovirus infection. Their antigen targets remain unknown. TCRdb fed the reads into MiXCR, producing one record per CDR3 protein. This sample yields fewer than 650,000 distinct CDR3 sequences, of which about 40% are seen a single time; 48% belongs to the top ten. The material sequenced was cultured PBMCs, taken from culture after CMV antigen stimulation. These receptors all stem from a human donor in good health (CMV status not recorded). Some clones in this sample may be carry-over from other donors' samples.

The chain is built from TRBV19 and TRBJ2-7, with 10 bases aligning to TRBD1. The germline CDR1 and CDR2 sequences are LNHDA and SQIVND (reference sequence). J was trimmed by 3 bases and V by 0 bases; bases with no gene match: 2. CDR3 length: 15 amino acids. The CDR3 reads CASSIEGTGVYEQYF. The DNA for the CDR3 is TGTGCCAGTAGTATAGAAGGGACAGGGGTCTACGAGCAGTACTTC.

In this sample, this clonotype turned up a few times. Here the CDR3 DNA reads TGTGCCAGCAGTGAGGAGGTGGCTCGACCCCAGCATTTT. It is translated as CASSEEVARPQHF. J is TRBJ1-5 and V is TRBV2; no reliable D call. V lost 3 bases and J 10 bases, leaving 13 bases between the germline ends. This CDR3 is built from 13 residues. CDR1 is SNHLY and CDR2 is FYNNEI in the germline V gene.

In its sample, this clonotype was seen a few times. The chain links TRBV7-9 to TRBJ2-7; 8 bases are shared with TRBD1. V dropped 4 bases and J dropped 5; count of bases not matched to a gene: 7. This CDR3 comprises 14 residues. Per the germline V gene, CDR1 is SEHNR and CDR2 is FQNEAQ (reference sequence). This chain's CDR3 is CASSYLDRGHEQYF. In DNA form, the CDR3 reads TGTGCCAGCAGCTACCTCGACAGGGGCCACGAGCAGTACTTC.

A few counts support this clonotype. The chain combines TRBV7-2 with TRBJ2-3; no clear D. CDR1 SGHTA and CDR2 FQGNSA come from the germline V gene. The CDR3 contains 15 residues. The ends were cut back, 5 bases at V and 1 base at J, with 13 bases in the middle. The CDR3 DNA sequence: TGTGCCAGCAGCGTGGGCCTTGGCGGCACAGATACGCAGTATTTT. Residues: CASSVGLGGTDTQYF. The whole variable domain, remainder taken from reference TRBV7-2 and TRBJ2-3, is GAGVSQSPSNKVTEKGKDVELRCDPISGHTALYWYRQSLGQGLEFLIYFQGNSAPDKSGLPSDRFSAERTGGSVSTLTIQRTQQEDSAVYLCASSVGLGGTDTQYFGPGTRLTVL.

J is TRBJ1-1 and V is TRBV12-3 or TRBV12-4, with 7 nucleotides matching TRBD1. With 6 bases clipped from V and 6 bases from J, the junction kept 10 bases outside the gene matches. The CDR3 length is 14 residues. CDR3 bases: TGTGCCAGCAGGAAACCCCAGGGGGGGGCTGAAGCTTTCTTT. It specifies CASRKPQGGAEAFF.

J is TRBJ2-1 and V is TRBV7-2; TRBD2 might be the D (6 bases). The CDR3 is 13 residues long. V lost 1 base, J lost 10 bases, and 11 bases lay in between. CDR1 and CDR2 from the germline V gene are SGHTA and FQGNSA. CDR3 region: CASSLVTGEEQFF. The DNA for the CDR3 is TGTGCCAGCAGCTTAGTAACGGGGGAGGAGCAGTTCTTC.

This clonotype was counted once. The chain joins TRBV5-1 to TRBJ2-5, with D perhaps TRBD1 (6 bases). CDR3 length: 16 amino acids. Trimming stripped 0 bases from V and 5 bases from J, with 17 bases between. Germline V gives CDR1 SGHRS, CDR2 YFSETQ. This CDR3 is CASSLGGIQGAETQYF. For the CDR3, the DNA is TGCGCCAGCAGCTTGGGGGGAATACAGGGCGCGGAGACCCAGTACTTC.

The sample holds one count of this clonotype. This chain uses TRBV19 with TRBJ1-6, with TRBD1 matching over 8 bases. Germline V gives CDR1 LNHDA, CDR2 SQIVND (reference sequence). The CDR3 consists of 14 residues. V lost 7 bases to trimming and J lost 7 bases; unmatched junction nucleotides: 6. CDR3 DNA sequence: TGTGCCAGTACGAGGACAGGGCTGAATTCACCCCTCCACTTT. Its translation is CASTRTGLNSPLHF.

The chain has TRBV20-1 and TRBJ2-1; TRBD2 aligns across 10 bases. Trimming cost V 7 bases and J 9 bases; bases outside gene matches: 12. The CDR3 totals 14 residues. Germline V gene data show CDR1 as DFQATT and CDR2 as SNEGSKA (reference sequence). The CDR3 bases are TGCAGTGTCCCCACTAGCGGGGTTGGGGGTGAGCAGTTCTTC. Protein sequence: CSVPTSGVGGEQFF.

The chain has TRBV29-1 and TRBJ2-5; 10 positions agree with TRBD2. The CDR3 has 15 residues. The junction had 8 bases not matched to a gene; V was cut back by 5 bases and J by 2 bases. CDR1 is SQVTM, CDR2 ANQGSEA, per germline. The CDR3 region has the DNA TGCAGCGTTATTCGACTAGCGGGCACACAAGAGACCCAGTACTTC. Translating it yields CSVIRLAGTQETQYF.

The chain recombines TRBV7-2 with TRBJ1-5, with no clear D. V lost 2 bases, J lost 4 bases, and 6 bases lay in between. The CDR3 length is 13 residues. Germline assignment: CDR1 SGHTA and CDR2 FQGNSA. The CDR3 region is CASSLWENQPQHF. The CDR3 DNA sequence: TGTGCCAGCAGCTTATGGGAGAATCAGCCCCAGCATTTT.

The table lists this clonotype with a count of one. V and J are TRBV5-4 and TRBJ2-5; TRBD1 matches at 10 bases. Germline CDR1 and CDR2: SGHNT and YYREEE (reference sequence). The CDR3 runs 15 residues. The V and J ends lost 4 bases and 4 bases, in that order; junction bases with no gene match: 7. CDR3 amino acids: CASSPPGTGVETQYF. CDR3 nucleotide sequence: TGTGCCAGCAGCCCACCAGGGACAGGGGTAGAGACCCAGTACTTC.

The genes are TRBV2 and TRBJ1-6; TRBD1 agrees at 9 bases. Germline-derived CDR1 and CDR2 are SNHLY and FYNNEI. V shed 8 bases, J shed 8 bases, and the junction held 7 bases outside the gene matches. The CDR3 covers 14 residues. CDR3 coding DNA: TGTGCCAGCTCCGGACAGGGGAGGTATTCACCCCTCCACTTT. It yields the protein CASSGQGRYSPLHF.

J is TRBJ2-5 and V is TRBV5-1, with D maybe TRBD1 (6 bases). V shed 2 bases and J shed 5 bases, with 13 bases lying between them. The germline V gene has CDR1 SGHRS and CDR2 YFSETQ. The CDR3 loop spans 14 amino acids. The chain's CDR3 is CASSFSGGDETQYF. CDR3 nucleotides: TGCGCCAGCAGCTTTAGTGGGGGCGACGAGACCCAGTACTTC. Complete variable domain (other parts from reference TRBV5-1 and TRBJ2-5): KAGVTQTPRYLIKTRGQQVTLSCSPISGHRSVSWYQQTPGQGLQFLFEYFSETQRNKGNFPGRFSGRQFSNSRSEMNVSTLELGDSALYLCASSFSGGDETQYFGPGTRLLVL.

The V gene is TRBV28, the J gene TRBJ1-6; 8 positions agree with TRBD1. With 5 bases clipped from V and 11 bases from J, the junction kept 5 bases outside the gene matches. The CDR3 length is 13 residues. The germline gives CDR1 MDHEN, CDR2 SYDVKM. The DNA for the CDR3 is TGTGCCAGCAGTCTCCGACAGGGGACACCCCTCCACTTT. Translating it yields CASSLRQGTPLHF.

This clonotype was counted at least ten times. J is TRBJ2-3 and V is TRBV7-2; no clear D. CDR3 length equals 14 residues. V was pared by 5 bases and J by 1 base, with 10 bases between. The germline V gene has CDR1 SGHTA and CDR2 FQGNSA. The DNA of the CDR3 is TGTGCCAGCAGCCCCCGGGTTCGCACAGATACGCAGTATTTT. Translating gives CASSPRVRTDTQYF.

J is TRBJ1-5 and V is TRBV20-1; maybe TRBD1 (5 bases). The V end lost 3 bases, the J end lost 6 bases, and 9 bases lay between the germline ends. CDR1 and CDR2 from the germline V gene are DFQATT and SNEGSKA (reference sequence). CDR3 size: 12 residues. CDR3 sequence: CSASGTSQPQHF. The CDR3 region has the DNA TGCAGTGCTAGTGGGACCAGTCAGCCCCAGCATTTT.

J is TRBJ1-1 and V is TRBV19, with D tentatively TRBD1 (5 bases). Per the germline V gene, CDR1 is LNHDA and CDR2 is SQIVND (reference sequence). CDR3 length equals 17 residues. V was pared by 1 base and J by 0 bases, with 15 bases between. DNA for the CDR3: TGTGCCAGTAGTATAGCGGTACGAAACAGGTTGAACACTGAAGCTTTCTTT. The encoded protein is CASSIAVRNRLNTEAFF.

The genes are TRBV11-3 and TRBJ2-1, with 11 bases identical to TRBD2. The CDR3 extends over 16 amino acids. J lost 9 bases, V lost 5 bases, and 12 bases had no gene match. The V gene's germline CDR1 is SGHNT and CDR2 YENEEA. CDR3 bases: TGTGCCAGCAGCCCCGCGCATAGCGGGAGGGCCGGTGAGCAGTTCTTC. This gives the protein CASSPAHSGRAGEQFF.

This clonotype has a count of ten or more. The rearrangement joins TRBV7-2 to TRBJ2-7; TRBD2 aligns across 7 bases. Trimming at V came to 3 bases and at J to 2 bases, leaving 7 bases not matched to a gene. The CDR3 covers 15 residues. The germline V gene encodes CDR1 SGHTA and CDR2 FQGNSA. The CDR3 DNA reads TGTGCCAGCAGCTTGGGGGGGGGGGGAGCCTACGAGCAGTACTTC. It specifies CASSLGGGGAYEQYF.

This sequence joins TRBV19 and TRBJ1-5; maybe TRBD1 (5 bases). The germline CDR1 and CDR2 sequences are LNHDA and SQIVND (reference sequence). V was cut by 2 bases and J by 7 bases, with 21 bases left in between. This CDR3 region has 17 residues. The CDR3 sequence is CASSIRGGDWGKQPQHF. CDR3 DNA: TGTGCCAGTAGTATACGGGGAGGGGACTGGGGGAAGCAGCCCCAGCATTTT.

This clonotype was observed a handful of times. The J gene is TRBJ1-5, the V gene TRBV5-1, with TRBD1 matching 7 bases. The V segment lost 4 bases and the J segment 5 bases; nucleotides outside the gene matches: 3. CDR1 is SGHRS and CDR2 is YFSETQ in the germline V gene. The CDR3 loop spans 13 amino acids. The CDR3 loop reads CASSPGTDQPQHF. The CDR3 DNA reads as TGCGCCAGCAGCCCCGGGACAGATCAGCCCCAGCATTTT. Drawing the rest from reference TRBV5-1 and TRBJ1-5, the complete variable domain is KAGVTQTPRYLIKTRGQQVTLSCSPISGHRSVSWYQQTPGQGLQFLFEYFSETQRNKGNFPGRFSGRQFSNSRSEMNVSTLELGDSALYLCASSPGTDQPQHFGDGTRLSIL.

This clonotype was found many times. The V and J genes are TRBV7-2 and TRBJ2-5; unclear D gene. Per germline, CDR1 SGHTA and CDR2 FQGNSA. There are 14 residues in the CDR3. V lost 1 base and J 4 bases, leaving 10 bases between the germline ends. CDR3 in amino acids: CASSLGLEVETQYF. The DNA for the CDR3 is TGTGCCAGCAGCTTAGGTCTAGAGGTAGAGACCCAGTACTTC.

The chain employs TRBV7-2 and TRBJ2-2, with 8 nucleotides matching TRBD2. The CDR3 length is 15 residues. Germline lookup yields CDR1 SGHTA and CDR2 FQGNSA. With V trimmed by 8 bases and J by 0 bases, 5 bases remained unmatched. The CDR3 here is CASVGGATNTGELFF. CDR3 sequence (DNA): TGTGCCAGCGTCGGGGGGGCCACGAACACCGGGGAGCTGTTTTTT.

Ten or more counts support this clonotype. V gene TRBV7-2 combines with J gene TRBJ2-3, with 7 bases aligning to TRBD2. V was pared by 5 bases and J by 1 base, with 3 bases of the junction left unmatched. Germline CDR1 reads SGHTA; CDR2 reads FQGNSA. This CDR3 has 14 residues. Here the CDR3 DNA reads TGTGCCAGCAGCAGACTAGCTGGCACAGATACGCAGTATTTT. Its protein is CASSRLAGTDTQYF. Complete variable domain (other parts from reference TRBV7-2 and TRBJ2-3): GAGVSQSPSNKVTEKGKDVELRCDPISGHTALYWYRQSLGQGLEFLIYFQGNSAPDKSGLPSDRFSAERTGGSVSTLTIQRTQQEDSAVYLCASSRLAGTDTQYFGPGTRLTVL.

This sequence joins TRBV12-3 or TRBV12-4 and TRBJ1-5; 7 bases align to TRBD1. CDR3 length: 15 amino acids. Unmatched junction bases numbered 9, after V lost 3 bases and J lost 7 bases. DNA of the CDR3: TGTGCCAGCAGTTTTAGACAGGGTCTTGGCCAGCCCCAGCATTTT. Protein product: CASSFRQGLGQPQHF.

The V gene is TRBV29-1, the J gene TRBJ2-1; 7 positions agree with TRBD1. Trimming at V came to 6 bases and at J to 9 bases, leaving 8 bases not matched to a gene. CDR3 length equals 12 residues. CDR1 and CDR2 from the germline V gene are SQVTM and ANQGSEA. CDR3 sequence: CSVLTGMGEQFF. The CDR3 DNA reads as TGCAGCGTACTGACAGGGATGGGTGAGCAGTTCTTC.

This clonotype was seen more than once but under ten times. The rearrangement uses TRBV7-8 and TRBJ1-6; D call uncertain. V was clipped by 5 bases and J by 4 bases, with 15 bases between them. The CDR3 contains 16 residues. Germline-derived CDR1 and CDR2 are SGHVS and FQNEAQ. DNA for the CDR3: TGTGCCAGCAGCCCCCTCGAGGGAGGGTATAATTCACCCCTCCACTTT. It specifies CASSPLEGGYNSPLHF.